The rows below give T cell receptor beta chains drawn from one sample of a study of shared clonotypes between healthy human individuals. Assay used: immunoSEQ multiplex PCR; TCRdb lists only in-frame clones, some missing. The top ten clones hold 34% of a sample with some 690,000 clones, around 91% of them seen once. The sequencing input was memory CD8+ T cells from PBMCs. Source of these receptors: a man younger than 35 in good health. Some clones in this sample may be carry-over from other donors' samples. Each CDR3 is given with its conserved first and last residue. D genes are given only for firm matches. Only some rows state a clone size, as once, few, many or a class for expanded clones.

abundance,j_gene,d_gene,v_gene,CDR3nt,CDR3aa
-,TRBJ1-1,-,TRBV27,TGTGCCAGCAGCAAAAACAGGGCCATGAACACTGAAGCTTTCTTT,CASSKNRAMNTEAFF
-,TRBJ2-7,-,TRBV6-1,TGTGCCACCCGGGGGCCGCAGGGACAGAACGAGCAGTACTTC,CATRGPQGQNEQYF
-,TRBJ2-7,-,TRBV4-3,TGCGCCAGCAGCTTGGGGTCGGCACTCACCTACGAGCAGTACTTC,CASSLGSALTYEQYF
-,TRBJ2-4,-,TRBV6-6,TGTGCCAGCAGAACTATAAAAGGCAAAAACATTCAGTACTTC,CASRTIKGKNIQYF
-,TRBJ1-2,TRBD1,TRBV7-2,TGTGCCAGCAGCTGGGGGGCAGGGGGTCCTAACTATGGCTACACCTTC,CASSWGAGGPNYGYTF
-,TRBJ1-4,-,TRBV28,TGTGCCAGCGTGGGGCGCAGGGAATTGTTCTATGAAAAACTGTTTTTT,CASVGRRELFYEKLFF
-,TRBJ2-7,-,TRBV28,TGTGCCAGCAGTTGGAGGGGGACATACTACGAGCAGTACTTC,CASSWRGTYYEQYF
-,TRBJ1-2,TRBD1,TRBV4-1,TGCGCCAGCAATCCAACAGGGGGGGCCTATGGCTACACCTTC,CASNPTGGAYGYTF
-,TRBJ2-3,TRBD2,TRBV10-2,TGCGCCAGCAGTGAGGGACTAGCGGGAGATACGCAGTATTTT,CASSEGLAGDTQYF
-,TRBJ1-5,-,TRBV5-5,TGTGCCAGCAGCCCAAGTCGGAATAGCAATCAGCCCCAGCATTTT,CASSPSRNSNQPQHF
once,TRBJ2-7,-,TRBV6-6,TGTGCCAGCAGCAGGACAGCCTACGAGCAGTACTTC,CASSRTAYEQYF
-,TRBJ2-1,-,TRBV27,TGTGCCAGCAGTTTAATGGGAAACAATGAGCAGTTCTTC,CASSLMGNNEQFF
-,TRBJ2-1,-,TRBV15,TGTGCCACCAGCAGAGATCTCTCCTTTGGCAATGAGCAGTTCTTC,CATSRDLSFGNEQFF
-,TRBJ2-1,TRBD2,TRBV5-8,TGTGCCAGCAGCTTGTCTGCTAGCGGGAGTTACAATGAGCAGTTCTTC,CASSLSASGSYNEQFF
-,TRBJ2-7,TRBD1,TRBV27,TGTGCCAGCAGGACCACCGGGACAGGGACCCACGAGCAGTACTTC,CASRTTGTGTHEQYF
-,TRBJ2-1,-,TRBV5-4,TGTGCCAGCAGCCTCGTCCCGGACGGGGGTGAGCAGTTCTTC,CASSLVPDGGEQFF
-,TRBJ2-7,-,TRBV28,TGTGCCAGCAGTTCGATCGGGGCCTACGAGCAGTACTTC,CASSSIGAYEQYF
-,TRBJ2-7,-,TRBV5-6,TGTGCCAGCAGCTGGCGACGGGAACTTACCTACGAGCAGTACTTC,CASSWRRELTYEQYF
few,TRBJ1-5,-,TRBV10-3,TGTGCCATCAGTCCCGACACGTTTTATGGCAATCAGCCCCAGCATTTT,CAISPDTFYGNQPQHF
-,TRBJ1-2,-,TRBV11-2,TGTGCCAGCAGCTTGGGCCGCCCAAGGGGCTACACCTTC,CASSLGRPRGYTF
once,TRBJ2-2,TRBD2,TRBV2,TGTGCCAGCAGGGCCGGGACTAAAAACGGGGAGCTGTTTTTT,CASRAGTKNGELFF
-,TRBJ1-1,-,TRBV28,TGTGCCAGCAGTTTTTCCCCGGGGCAGAACACTGAAGCTTTCTTT,CASSFSPGQNTEAFF
-,TRBJ2-6,TRBD1,TRBV30,TGTGCCTTTACTTTACCTGACAGGGTGTACTCTGGGGCCAACGTCCTGACTTTC,CAFTLPDRVYSGANVLTF
-,TRBJ2-7,TRBD1,TRBV10-1,TGCGCCAGCCCGAAATCCGGACAGGGGATCTACGAGCAGTACTTC,CASPKSGQGIYEQYF
-,TRBJ2-3,-,TRBV9,TGTGCCAGCAGCGGGGGAGGCAGCGCAGATACGCAGTATTTT,CASSGGGSADTQYF
-,TRBJ1-4,-,TRBV10-2,TGCGCCAGCAGTGAGGCCAGGGAATTTCTGTTTTTT,CASSEAREFLFF
-,TRBJ2-1,TRBD2,TRBV7-9,TGTGCCAGCAGTACTGCCGGGACTAGCGGGATCTCCTACAATGAGCAGTTCTTC,CASSTAGTSGISYNEQFF
-,TRBJ2-1,-,TRBV11-2,TGTGCCAGCAGCCCCGCAGTTTATGGTGAGCAGTTCTTC,CASSPAVYGEQFF
-,TRBJ1-5,TRBD1,TRBV27,TGTGCCAGCAGTTTATATGTCGAGGGACAGGTCAATCAGCCCCAGCATTTT,CASSLYVEGQVNQPQHF
-,TRBJ2-1,TRBD2,TRBV9,TGTGCCAGCAGCCCGCCGGGACTAGCGGGATTATTGGATGAGCAGTTCTTC,CASSPPGLAGLLDEQFF
-,TRBJ2-7,TRBD2,TRBV6-5,TGTGCCAGCACCATTAGCGGGAGTAGCAACGAGCAGTACTTC,CASTISGSSNEQYF
-,TRBJ2-7,TRBD1,TRBV19,TGTGCCAGTAGTATGTCCGGGACAGGGATCCACGAGCAGTACTTC,CASSMSGTGIHEQYF
-,TRBJ1-4,-,TRBV27,TGTGCCAGCAGTTTCACAGGAGCGTCAGGAGAAAAACTGTTTTTT,CASSFTGASGEKLFF
-,TRBJ2-5,-,TRBV19,TGTGCCACCCGAGACAGCCAAGAGACCCAGTACTTC,CATRDSQETQYF
-,TRBJ2-1,-,TRBV29-1,TGCAGCGTAGGACCGTGGGAGCAGTTCTTC,CSVGPWEQFF
few,TRBJ2-4,-,TRBV7-9,TGTGCCAGCAGCTTAGATTTAGGAAACATTCAGTACTTC,CASSLDLGNIQYF
-,TRBJ2-5,-,TRBV28,TGTGCCAGCAGTTCAACAGAAGCCTATGGGGAGACCCAGTACTTC,CASSSTEAYGETQYF
-,TRBJ2-7,TRBD1,TRBV7-3,TGTGCCAGCAGCTTGGACAGGACCTACGAGCAGTACTTC,CASSLDRTYEQYF
-,TRBJ2-7,TRBD2,TRBV29-1,TGCAGCGTTGAAGTCGCGGTGGCTAGCGGGAGGGGTTACGAGCAGTACTTC,CSVEVAVASGRGYEQYF
-,TRBJ1-5,-,TRBV5-1,TGCGCCAGCGGCATTTGGAGATTCAGCAATCAGCCCCAGCATTTT,CASGIWRFSNQPQHF
-,TRBJ2-7,TRBD1,TRBV5-6,TGTGCCAGCAGCCCGGACAGGATCAACTACGAGCAGTACTTC,CASSPDRINYEQYF
-,TRBJ2-7,-,TRBV27,TGTGCCAGCAGTTTTGGGGGAACGGGATACGAGCAGTACTTC,CASSFGGTGYEQYF
-,TRBJ2-1,-,TRBV7-9,TGTGCCAGCAGGTCGCTTATGGGTCCCAGGGGGGATGAGCAGTTCTTC,CASRSLMGPRGDEQFF
-,TRBJ1-4,-,TRBV27,TGTGCCAGCAGTTTACGGGGGGCAGATGAAAAACTGTTTTTT,CASSLRGADEKLFF
-,TRBJ1-3,-,TRBV9,TGTGCCAGCAGCGACGGGAGATCAGGAAACACCATATATTTT,CASSDGRSGNTIYF
-,TRBJ2-6,-,TRBV7-9,TGTGCCAGCAGCCAACCTAGGCCCTATACATCTGGGGCCAACGTCCTGACTTTC,CASSQPRPYTSGANVLTF
-,TRBJ1-1,-,TRBV27,TGTGCCAGCCAAAGACAGTCCAACACTGAAGCTTTCTTT,CASQRQSNTEAFF
-,TRBJ2-1,TRBD1,TRBV19,TGTGCCAGTAGTTCAATAAACAGGGGCTCCTACAATGAGCAGTTCTTC,CASSSINRGSYNEQFF
-,TRBJ2-7,-,TRBV5-6,TGTGCCAGCAGCCCAGAGGGCAGGGTCGGGCAGTACTTC,CASSPEGRVGQYF
-,TRBJ1-2,-,TRBV28,TGTGCCAGCAGTTTGCCCGGTGCGGCTCTTGGTTATGGCTACACCTTC,CASSLPGAALGYGYTF
few,TRBJ1-1,-,TRBV4-1,TGCGCCAGCAGCCAAGGGGTTGGGAACACTGAAGCTTTCTTT,CASSQGVGNTEAFF
-,TRBJ2-2,-,TRBV19,TGTGCCAGCAAACGGGGTGGGACCGGGGAGCTGTTTTTT,CASKRGGTGELFF
-,TRBJ2-1,TRBD2,TRBV2,TGTGCCAGCAGTGGAACTAGCGGAGACAATGAGCAGTTCTTC,CASSGTSGDNEQFF
-,TRBJ2-7,-,TRBV28,TGTGCCACGCAGGAGTCGGGGGTCGCCTACGAGCAGTACTTC,CATQESGVAYEQYF
-,TRBJ2-6,-,TRBV7-8,TGTGCCAGCAGCTTGGAACAGGCATCTGGGGCCAACGTCCTGACTTTC,CASSLEQASGANVLTF
-,TRBJ2-1,-,TRBV5-1,TGCGCCAGCAGCTTAAACGGATACAATGAGCAGTTCTTC,CASSLNGYNEQFF
-,TRBJ1-2,TRBD1,TRBV25-1,TGTGCCAGCGGTGACAGGGCCTATGGCTACACCTTC,CASGDRAYGYTF
-,TRBJ2-5,-,TRBV9,TGTGCCAGCAGCGTAGGGGGGCTAGAGACCCAGTACTTC,CASSVGGLETQYF
-,TRBJ2-7,-,TRBV2,TGTGCCAGCACCGGCCTCATCAACGAGCAGTACTTC,CASTGLINEQYF
-,TRBJ2-3,TRBD2,TRBV7-6,TGTGCCAGCAGCTTAGCGCGTTTTAGCGGGAGTACAGATACGCAGTATTTT,CASSLARFSGSTDTQYF